A selection of T cell receptor delta chains follows, all from one sample in a study of delta chain sequences of gamma delta T cells. TCRdb reprocessed the 5' RACE reads using CATT. The sample records 650 to 800 delta-chain clones, 30% to 45% being singletons. The sample consisted of either unsorted cells or a sorted T cell fraction (not recorded which). These receptors all come from a human donor in good health. Each CDR3 is given with its conserved first and last residue. A D gene is named only where the DNA matches it firmly. Clone size, where shown, is once, few, many, or a class for clones that have expanded.

cdr3_aa,cdr3_nt,v_call,d_call,clone_size,j_call
CACDKMGDTRADKLIF,TGTGCCTGTGACAAGATGGGGGATACGCGCGCCGATAAACTCATCTTT,TRDV2,TRDD3,hyperexpanded,TRDJ1
CACDPVLGDTRLDDKLIF,TGTGCCTGTGACCCGGTACTGGGGGATACGCGATTAGACGATAAACTCATCTTT,TRDV2,TRDD3,-,TRDJ1
CACDTIGRPYYLTGGYDTDKLIF,TGTGCCTGTGACACTATTGGTCGGCCTTATTACCTGACTGGGGGATACGACACCGATAAACTCATCTTT,TRDV2,TRDD3,-,TRDJ1
CACDTVGLGDTRATRTTDKLIF,TGTGCCTGTGACACCGTAGGACTGGGGGATACGCGAGCCACTCGAACCACCGATAAACTCATCTTT,TRDV2,TRDD3,medium-sized,TRDJ1
CACDTVGGYKGDDKLIF,TGTGCCTGTGACACCGTTGGGGGATACAAGGGAGACGATAAACTCATCTTT,TRDV2,TRDD3,-,TRDJ1
CALGESFPQPPVVGSNPSPTGGNRDFHKLIF,TGTGCTCTTGGGGAGTCATTTCCCCAACCTCCGGTAGTGGGGAGTAACCCTAGCCCTACTGGGGGAAACCGGGACTTTCATAAACTCATCTTT,TRDV1,TRDD3,large,TRDJ1
CACDTVKLSTRKGGYLADKLIF,TGTGCCTGTGACACCGTAAAACTGTCAACCCGAAAAGGGGGATACCTGGCCGATAAACTCATCTTT,TRDV2,TRDD3,-,TRDJ1
CACDTMGDTRSTDKLIF,TGTGCCTGTGACACGATGGGGGATACGCGTAGCACCGATAAACTCATCTTT,TRDV2,TRDD3,once,TRDJ1
CACDTVLGRNAQGLGDIGADTDKLIF,TGTGCCTGTGACACCGTCCTGGGGAGGAATGCCCAGGGGCTGGGGGATATTGGGGCGGACACCGATAAACTCATCTTT,TRDV2,TRDD3,-,TRDJ1
CACDTLGDIGADTRQMFF,TGTGCCTGTGACACGCTGGGGGATATTGGGGCGGACACCCGACAGATGTTTTTC,TRDV2,TRDD3,-,TRDJ3
CACDLLGDTGGDKLIF,TGTGCCTGTGACCTACTGGGGGATACTGGGGGCGATAAACTCATCTTT,TRDV2,TRDD3,large,TRDJ1
CACDTAWGTHSWEQIGSKVFRNDACGSALTAQLFF,TGTGCCTGTGACACCGCCTGGGGGACTCACTCCTGGGAGCAAATAGGTAGCAAGGTTTTTCGTAATGATGCCTGTGGTAGTGCTTTGACAGCACAACTCTTCTTT,TRDV2,TRDD3,-,TRDJ2
CACDTMGQTRSQLFF,TGTGCCTGTGACACGATGGGTCAAACCCGCTCACAACTCTTCTTT,TRDV2,-,large,TRDJ2
CACDTLGDTSSWDTRQMFF,TGTGCCTGTGACACTCTGGGGGATACGAGCTCCTGGGACACCCGACAGATGTTTTTC,TRDV2,TRDD3,-,TRDJ3
CACDAVLGDIGADTDKLIF,TGTGCCTGTGATGCCGTACTGGGGGATATTGGGGCGGACACCGATAAACTCATCTTT,TRDV2,TRDD3,-,TRDJ1
CACEEMAGGPPYTDKLIF,TGTGCCTGTGAGGAAATGGCCGGGGGACCCCCGTACACCGATAAACTCATCTTT,TRDV2,-,large,TRDJ1
CACDILLGDTRSTDKLIF,TGTGCCTGTGACATTCTACTGGGGGATACGCGTAGCACCGATAAACTCATCTTT,TRDV2,TRDD3,large,TRDJ1
CACDTVESILGDYDKLIF,TGTGCCTGTGACACCGTTGAGAGTATTCTGGGGGACTATGATAAACTCATCTTT,TRDV2,TRDD3,-,TRDJ1
CACDTLSMGDTHHTDKLIF,TGTGCCTGTGACACCTTATCGATGGGGGATACACATCACACCGATAAACTCATCTTT,TRDV2,TRDD3,few,TRDJ1
CACDTLGDREVVDKLIF,TGTGCCTGTGACACTCTGGGGGACCGGGAAGTAGTAGATAAACTCATCTTT,TRDV2,TRDD3,few,TRDJ1
CALGEPRAPLPRRILIF,TGTGCTCTTGGGGAACCTAGAGCCCCTCTCCCGAGAAGAATACTCATCTTT,TRDV1,-,large,TRDJ1
CALGNNAQFLLPRYRGGYDTDKLIF,TGTGCTCTTGGGAACAACGCCCAATTCCTACTCCCACGGTATCGAGGGGGATACGACACCGATAAACTCATCTTT,TRDV1,TRDD3,-,TRDJ1
CACDTLGDTRADKLIF,TGTGCCTGTGACACTCTGGGGGATACGCGCGCCGATAAACTCATCTTT,TRDV2,TRDD3,-,TRDJ1
CALGEPRAPLPRYRGGYGEDKLIF,TGTGCTCTTGGGGAACCTAGAGCCCCTCTCCCACGGTATCGAGGGGGATACGGAGAGGATAAACTCATCTTT,TRDV1,TRDD3,-,TRDJ1
CACDRLLLGDIGADTDKLIF,TGTGCCTGTGACCGCCTTTTACTGGGGGATATTGGGGCGGACACCGATAAACTCATCTTT,TRDV2,TRDD3,-,TRDJ1
CACRPLLGDIGADTDKLIF,TGTGCCTGTCGGCCATTACTGGGGGATATTGGGGCGGACACCGATAAACTCATCTTT,TRDV2,TRDD3,few,TRDJ1
CALGRADSLDTRQMFF,TGTGCTCTTGGGAGGGCGGACTCACTGGACACCCGACAGATGTTTTTC,TRDV1,-,-,TRDJ3
CACDPIPTPMGIQQGQIAADKLIF,TGTGCCTGTGACCCGATTCCTACGCCAATGGGGATCCAGCAAGGGCAAATCGCGGCCGATAAACTCATCTTT,TRDV2,-,large,TRDJ1
CACDLVLGENDKLIF,TGTGCCTGTGACCTGGTACTGGGGGAAAACGATAAACTCATCTTT,TRDV2,TRDD3,-,TRDJ1
CACDTRGDTRSTDKLIF,TGTGCCTGTGACACTCGGGGGGATACGCGTAGCACCGATAAACTCATCTTT,TRDV2,TRDD3,-,TRDJ1
CACDTLGDIWRHSRELIF,TGTGCCTGTGACACGCTGGGGGATATCTGGCGCCATTCAAGGGAACTCATCTTT,TRDV2,TRDD3,-,TRDJ1
CACDTLSLTTGGVQDTDKLIF,TGTGCCTGTGACACCCTGTCTCTGACTACTGGGGGAGTCCAAGACACCGATAAACTCATCTTT,TRDV2,TRDD3,large,TRDJ1
CAATVNSGGFYTDKLIF,TGTGCAGCAACCGTCAACTCTGGGGGATTCTACACCGATAAACTCATCTTT,TRAV29/DV5,TRDD3,large,TRDJ1
CACDPVGLGDTRATRTTDKLIF,TGTGCCTGTGATCCCGTAGGACTGGGGGATACGCGAGCCACTCGAACCACCGATAAACTCATCTTT,TRDV2,TRDD3,-,TRDJ1
CACDTMNMGTGGYERGKLIF,TGTGCCTGTGACACGATGAACATGGGCACTGGGGGATACGAACGTGGTAAACTCATCTTT,TRDV2,TRDD3,-,TRDJ1